The 8 T cell receptor beta chains presented below share a single source sample, sequenced in a study of T-cell reconstitution after alpha-beta-depleted transplantation in children. Unique molecular identifiers were incorporated during preparation of the TCRbeta library. Each CDR3 protein gets one entry after TCRdb re-called the PCR reads with MiXCR. This repertoire shows hundreds of thousands of distinct CDR3 sequences, around 15% found once; its top ten account for approximately 38%. The sequencing used PBMCs, mostly from graft donor cells, collected 360 days after TCRalphabeta/CD19-depleted stem cell transplant. The receptors here all came from a male patient aged 2-9 years who had a stem cell transplant for acute lymphoblastic leukemia, so the T cells may come from the graft donor.

The chain employs TRBV5-1 and TRBJ2-2; 7 nucleotides agree with TRBD1. This CDR3 comprises 14 residues. V lost 0 bases and J lost 5; bases outside the gene matches: 1. Looked up from germline, CDR1 is SGHRS and CDR2 is YFSETQ. The CDR3 DNA is TGCGCCAGCAGCTTGGGGGACAGTACCGGGGAGCTGTTTTTT. This codes for CASSLGDSTGELFF.

This chain uses TRBV4-1 with TRBJ1-2; D remains unclear. The CDR3 is 15 amino acids. Germline CDR1 MGHRA, CDR2 YSYEKL. The germline V and J ends were trimmed by 0 bases and 5 bases, with 13 bases remaining between them. The DNA for the CDR3 is TGCGCCAGCAGCCAAGACGGGAGTGAAAGATATGGCTACACCTTC. It codes for CASSQDGSERYGYTF.

Many counts were recorded for this clonotype. This chain uses TRBV27 with TRBJ1-6; tentatively, D is TRBD1 (5 bases). Germline assignment: CDR1 MNHEY and CDR2 SMNVEV (reference sequence). V was cut by 3 bases and J by 9 bases, with 12 bases left in between. The CDR3 consists of 14 residues. DNA for the CDR3: TGTGCCAGCAGTTTGGAGGGGCTTGGTTCACCCCTCCACTTT. Translated, it gives CASSLEGLGSPLHF.

The table lists this clonotype with a few counts. The chain joins TRBV5-1 to TRBJ2-1; TRBD2 matches 13 bases. The CDR3 runs to 17 residues. The V segment lost 0 bases and the J segment 6 bases; nucleotides outside the gene matches: 6. Per germline, CDR1 SGHRS and CDR2 YFSETQ. The CDR3 region is CASSLDPGTSGTNEQFF. The DNA of the CDR3 is TGCGCCAGCAGCTTGGACCCCGGGACTAGCGGGACCAATGAGCAGTTCTTC.

This clonotype was recorded many times. The chain is built from TRBV27 and TRBJ2-2, with TRBD1 identical over 7 bases. V gave up 6 bases and J gave up 9 bases; unmatched junction bases: 4. Germline V gives CDR1 MNHEY, CDR2 SMNVEV (reference sequence). The length of the CDR3 is 12 residues. CDR3 amino acids: CASSNRGRELFF. The CDR3, as DNA: TGTGCCAGCAGCAACAGGGGCCGGGAGCTGTTTTTT.

This clonotype has ten or more counts. The chain links TRBV12-3 or TRBV12-4 to TRBJ2-3; no reliable D call. There are 11 residues in the CDR3. Trimming took off 6 bases at V and 6 bases at J, with 7 bases between the two ends. CDR3 in amino acids: CASSFGDTQYF. The CDR3 DNA sequence: TGTGCCAGCAGCTTCGGGGATACGCAGTATTTT.

This clonotype has a handful of counts. The chain uses TRBV2 and TRBJ2-7; TRBD2 aligns across 8 bases. Germline CDR1 is SNHLY and CDR2 is FYNNEI. The V segment lost 4 bases and the J segment 4 bases; nucleotides outside the gene matches: 6. The CDR3 totals 14 residues. Here the CDR3 reads CASSAHGRGYEQYF. The CDR3 DNA follows: TGTGCCAGCAGTGCCCACGGGAGGGGGTACGAGCAGTACTTC.

V is TRBV12-3 or TRBV12-4 and J is TRBJ2-1; TRBD2 matches 10 bases. The V and J ends lost 3 bases and 6 bases, in that order; junction bases with no gene match: 2. The CDR3 extends over 14 amino acids. The CDR3 region is CASSLGTSANEQFF. CDR3 bases: TGTGCCAGCAGTTTGGGGACTAGCGCCAATGAGCAGTTCTTC.